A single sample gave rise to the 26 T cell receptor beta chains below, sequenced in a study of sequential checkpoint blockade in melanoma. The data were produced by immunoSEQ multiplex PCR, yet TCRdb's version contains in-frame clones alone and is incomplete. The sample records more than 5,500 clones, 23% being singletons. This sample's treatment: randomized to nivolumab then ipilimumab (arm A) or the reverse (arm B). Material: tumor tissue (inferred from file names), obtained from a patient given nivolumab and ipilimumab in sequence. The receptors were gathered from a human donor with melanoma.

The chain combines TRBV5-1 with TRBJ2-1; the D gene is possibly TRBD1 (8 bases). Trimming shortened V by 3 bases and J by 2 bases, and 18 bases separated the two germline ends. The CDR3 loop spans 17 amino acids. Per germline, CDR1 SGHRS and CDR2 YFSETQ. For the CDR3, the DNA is TGCGCCAGCAGCTCTGGACAGGGCGGGAGCCCCTACAATGAGCAGTTCTTC. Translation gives CASSSGQGGSPYNEQFF.

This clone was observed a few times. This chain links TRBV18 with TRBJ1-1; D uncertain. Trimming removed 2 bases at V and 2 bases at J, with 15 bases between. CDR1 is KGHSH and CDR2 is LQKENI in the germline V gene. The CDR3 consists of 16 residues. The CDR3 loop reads CASSPKLARENTEAFF. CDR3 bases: TGTGCCAGCTCACCAAAACTTGCCAGAGAAAACACTGAAGCTTTCTTT.

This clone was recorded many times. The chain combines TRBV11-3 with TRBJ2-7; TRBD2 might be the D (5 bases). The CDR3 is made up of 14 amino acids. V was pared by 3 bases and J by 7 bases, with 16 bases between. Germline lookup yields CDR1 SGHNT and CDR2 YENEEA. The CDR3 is CASSLVSSTGEQYV. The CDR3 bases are TGTGCCAGCAGCTTGGTATCTTCGACGGGAGAGCAGTACGTC.

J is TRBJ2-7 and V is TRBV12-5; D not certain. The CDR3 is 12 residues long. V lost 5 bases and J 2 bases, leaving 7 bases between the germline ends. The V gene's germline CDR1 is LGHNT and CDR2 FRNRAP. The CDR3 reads CASGLGPYEQYV. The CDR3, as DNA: TGTGCTAGTGGTCTAGGTCCCTACGAGCAGTACGTC.

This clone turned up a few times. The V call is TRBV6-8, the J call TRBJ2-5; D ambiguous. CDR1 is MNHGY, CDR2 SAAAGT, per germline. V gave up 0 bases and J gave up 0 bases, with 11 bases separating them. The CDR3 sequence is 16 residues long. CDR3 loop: CASSYSMPPNQETQYF. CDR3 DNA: TGTGCCAGCAGTTACTCGATGCCACCCAACCAAGAGACCCAGTACTTC.

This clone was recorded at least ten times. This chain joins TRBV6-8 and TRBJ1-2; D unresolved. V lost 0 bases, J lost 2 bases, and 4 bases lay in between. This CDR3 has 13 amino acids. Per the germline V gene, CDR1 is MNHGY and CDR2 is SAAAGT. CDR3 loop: CASSYSRNYGYTF. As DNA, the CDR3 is TGTGCCAGCAGTTACTCACGGAACTATGGCTACACCTTC.

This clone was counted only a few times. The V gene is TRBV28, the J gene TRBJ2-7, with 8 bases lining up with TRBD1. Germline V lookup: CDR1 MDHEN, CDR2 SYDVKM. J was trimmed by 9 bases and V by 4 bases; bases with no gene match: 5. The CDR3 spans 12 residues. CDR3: CASSSGQGRQYV. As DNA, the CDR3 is TGTGCCAGCAGTTCAGGACAGGGTAGGCAGTACGTC.

CDR3: CASREGDRDTGELFF. Here the CDR3 DNA reads TGTGCCAGCAGGGAAGGAGACAGGGACACCGGGGAGCTGTTTTTT. V and J are TRBV25-1 and TRBJ2-2; 7 bases align to TRBD1. The J segment lost 3 bases and the V segment lost 6 bases, leaving 7 bases of the junction unmatched. CDR3 length: 15 amino acids. Germline assignment: CDR1 MGHDK and CDR2 SYGVNS.

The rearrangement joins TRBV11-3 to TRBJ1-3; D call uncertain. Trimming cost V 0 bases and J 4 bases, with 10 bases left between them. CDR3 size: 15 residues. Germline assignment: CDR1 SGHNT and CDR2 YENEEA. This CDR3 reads CASSLDRTAGNTIYF. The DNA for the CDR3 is TGTGCCAGCAGCTTAGATCGAACAGCCGGAAACACCATATATTTT. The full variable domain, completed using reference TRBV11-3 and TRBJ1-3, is EAGVVQSPRYKIIEKKQPVAFWCNPISGHNTLYWYLQNLGQGPELLIRYENEEAVDDSQLPKDRFSAERLKGVDSTLKIQPAELGDSAVYLCASSLDRTAGNTIYFGEGSWLTVV.

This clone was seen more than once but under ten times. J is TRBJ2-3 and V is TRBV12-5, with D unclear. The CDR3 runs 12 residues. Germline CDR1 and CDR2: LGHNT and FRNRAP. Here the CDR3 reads CATSLGTDTQYF. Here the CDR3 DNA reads TGTGCCACTTCCCTGGGAACAGATACGCAGTATTTT.

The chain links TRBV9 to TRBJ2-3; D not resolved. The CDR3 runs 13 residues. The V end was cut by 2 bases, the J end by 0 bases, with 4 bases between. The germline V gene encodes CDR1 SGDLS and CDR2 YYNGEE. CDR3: CASSVGSTDTQYF. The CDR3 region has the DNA TGTGCCAGCAGCGTCGGTAGCACAGATACGCAGTATTTT.

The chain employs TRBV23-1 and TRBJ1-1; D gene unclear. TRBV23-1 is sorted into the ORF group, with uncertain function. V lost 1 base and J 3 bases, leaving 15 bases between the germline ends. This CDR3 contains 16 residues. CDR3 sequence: CASSQCPGEPYTEAFF. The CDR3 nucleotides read TGCGCCAGCAGTCAATGCCCCGGGGAACCGTACACTGAAGCTTTCTTT.

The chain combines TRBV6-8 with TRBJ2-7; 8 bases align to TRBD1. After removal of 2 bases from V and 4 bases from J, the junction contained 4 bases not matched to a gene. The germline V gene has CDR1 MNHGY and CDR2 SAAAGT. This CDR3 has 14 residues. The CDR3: CASSYGRQGYEQYV. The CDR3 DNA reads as TGTGCCAGCAGTTACGGGCGACAGGGGTACGAGCAGTACGTC.

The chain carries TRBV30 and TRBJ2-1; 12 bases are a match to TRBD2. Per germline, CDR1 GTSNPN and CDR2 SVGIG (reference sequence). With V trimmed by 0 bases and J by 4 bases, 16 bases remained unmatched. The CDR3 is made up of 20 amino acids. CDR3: CAWSVFLAGGYGWGYNEQFF. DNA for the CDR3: TGTGCCTGGAGTGTATTTCTAGCGGGAGGGTACGGCTGGGGTTACAATGAGCAGTTCTTC.

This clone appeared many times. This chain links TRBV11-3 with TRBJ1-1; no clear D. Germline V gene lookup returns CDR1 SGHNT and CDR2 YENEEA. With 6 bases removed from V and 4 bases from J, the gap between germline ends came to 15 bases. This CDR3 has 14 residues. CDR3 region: CASSADPPGTEAFF. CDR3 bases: TGTGCCAGCAGTGCCGATCCTCCGGGCACTGAAGCTTTCTTT.

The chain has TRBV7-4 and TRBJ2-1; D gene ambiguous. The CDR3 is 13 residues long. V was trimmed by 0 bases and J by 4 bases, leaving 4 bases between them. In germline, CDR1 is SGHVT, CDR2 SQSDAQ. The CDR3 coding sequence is TGTGCCAGCAGCTTAGCAACATACAATGAGCAGTTCTTC. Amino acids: CASSLATYNEQFF.

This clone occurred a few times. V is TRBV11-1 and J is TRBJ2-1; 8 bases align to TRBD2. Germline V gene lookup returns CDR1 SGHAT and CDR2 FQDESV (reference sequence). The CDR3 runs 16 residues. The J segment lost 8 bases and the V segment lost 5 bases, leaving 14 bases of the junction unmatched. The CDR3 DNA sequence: TGTGCCAGCAGCACCCCGACTAGCGCGACTTTGGATGAGCAGTTCTTC. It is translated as CASSTPTSATLDEQFF.

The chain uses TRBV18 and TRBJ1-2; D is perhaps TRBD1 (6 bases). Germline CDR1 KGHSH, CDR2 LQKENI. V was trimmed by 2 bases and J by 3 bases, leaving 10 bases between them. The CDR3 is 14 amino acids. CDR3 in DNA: TGTGCCAGCTCACCATACAGGGCCGACTATGGCTACACCTTC. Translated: CASSPYRADYGYTF.

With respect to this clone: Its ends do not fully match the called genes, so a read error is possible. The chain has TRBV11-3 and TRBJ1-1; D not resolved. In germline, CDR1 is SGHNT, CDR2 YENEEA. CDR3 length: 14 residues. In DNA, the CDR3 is TGTGCCAGCAGTCCAGGACGGACGAACGCTGAAGCTTTCTTT. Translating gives CASSPGRTNAEAFF.

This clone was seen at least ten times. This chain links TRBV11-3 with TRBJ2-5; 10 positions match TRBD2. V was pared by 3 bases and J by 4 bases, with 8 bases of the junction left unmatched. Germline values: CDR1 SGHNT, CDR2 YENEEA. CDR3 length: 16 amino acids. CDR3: CASSLAASGSGETQYF. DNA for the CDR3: TGTGCCAGCAGCTTGGCAGCTAGCGGGAGTGGAGAGACCCAGTACTTC.

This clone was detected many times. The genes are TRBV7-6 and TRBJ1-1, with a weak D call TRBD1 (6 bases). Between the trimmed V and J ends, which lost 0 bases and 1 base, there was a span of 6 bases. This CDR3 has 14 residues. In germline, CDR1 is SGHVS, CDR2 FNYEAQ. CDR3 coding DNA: TGTGCCAGCAGCTTAGCCAGGGGGAACACTGAAGCTTTCTTT. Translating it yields CASSLARGNTEAFF. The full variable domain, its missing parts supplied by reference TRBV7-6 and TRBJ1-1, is GAGVSQSPRYKVTKRGQDVALRCDPISGHVSLYWYRQALGQGPEFLTYFNYEAQQDKSGLPNDRFSAERPEGSISTLTIQRTEQRDSAMYRCASSLARGNTEAFFGQGTRLTVV.

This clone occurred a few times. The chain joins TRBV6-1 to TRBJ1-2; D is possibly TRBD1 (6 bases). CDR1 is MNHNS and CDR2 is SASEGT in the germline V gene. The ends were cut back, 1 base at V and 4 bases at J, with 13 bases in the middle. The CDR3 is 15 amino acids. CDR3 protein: CASSEVVGDIYGYTF. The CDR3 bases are TGTGCCAGCAGTGAAGTGGTCGGGGACATCTATGGCTACACCTTC.

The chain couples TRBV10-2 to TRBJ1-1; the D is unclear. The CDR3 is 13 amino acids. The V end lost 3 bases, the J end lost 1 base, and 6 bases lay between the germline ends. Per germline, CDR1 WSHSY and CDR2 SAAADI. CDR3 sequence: CASSDRPNTEAFF. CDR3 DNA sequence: TGCGCCAGCAGTGACAGGCCGAACACTGAAGCTTTCTTT.

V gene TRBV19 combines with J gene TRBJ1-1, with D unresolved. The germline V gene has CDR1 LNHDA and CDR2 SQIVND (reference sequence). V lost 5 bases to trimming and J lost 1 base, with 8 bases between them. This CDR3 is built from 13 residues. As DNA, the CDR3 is TGTGCCAGTAGTTGGGAGACGAACACTGAAGCTTTCTTT. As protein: CASSWETNTEAFF.

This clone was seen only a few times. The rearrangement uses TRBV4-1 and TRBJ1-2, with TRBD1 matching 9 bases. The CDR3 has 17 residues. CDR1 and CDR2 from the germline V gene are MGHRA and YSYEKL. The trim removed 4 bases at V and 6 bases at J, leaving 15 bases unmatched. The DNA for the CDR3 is TGCGCCAGCAGCCGTCCCGAAACAGGGGGCCCTCCGAATGGCTACACCTTC. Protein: CASSRPETGGPPNGYTF.

As DNA, the CDR3 is TGTGCCAGCAGTGAAGGGAGGGCGGGGCGTACGGAGCAGTTCTTC. Translating it yields CASSEGRAGRTEQFF. The chain has TRBV9 and TRBJ2-1; TRBD2 matches 7 bases. CDR1 is SGDLS and CDR2 is YYNGEE in the germline V gene. The CDR3 length is 15 residues. After removal of 5 bases from V and 10 bases from J, the junction contained 15 bases not matched to a gene.